Listed here are 31 T cell receptor beta chains from one sample, sequenced in a study of blood T cell repertoires in COVID-19. TCRdb's table, derived via immunoSEQ multiplex PCR, lists solely in-frame clones and lacks some. The repertoire has roughly 63,000 clones, 60% to 75% of them found once; the top ten carry roughly 30%. Sequenced material: peripheral blood. These receptors all come from a woman of 80 years or more with acute or convalescent COVID-19.

The V gene is TRBV7-9, the J gene TRBJ1-6; TRBD1 is a possible D gene (6 bases). The germline CDR1 and CDR2 sequences are SEHNR and FQNEAQ (reference sequence). The CDR3 spans 17 residues. V dropped 1 base and J dropped 7 bases, with 17 bases sitting between them. The CDR3 region has the DNA TGTGCCAGCAGCTTAGGGAACCAAGGGCAGGGGAATTCACCCCTCCACTTT. This sequence encodes CASSLGNQGQGNSPLHF.

This clone has more than one count but fewer than ten. The chain carries TRBV25-1 and TRBJ2-2; D uncertain. The CDR3 extends over 14 amino acids. Germline lookup yields CDR1 MGHDK and CDR2 SYGVNS. V lost 5 bases, J lost 1 base, and 8 bases lay in between. In DNA, the CDR3 is TGTGCCAGCAGTTCGCAGGAGAACACCGGGGAGCTGTTTTTT. This codes for CASSSQENTGELFF.

V is TRBV29-1 and J is TRBJ2-7, with D possibly being TRBD2 (5 bases). Trimming shortened V by 7 bases and J by 4 bases, and 20 bases separated the two germline ends. Looked up from germline, CDR1 is SQVTM and CDR2 is ANQGSEA. This CDR3 comprises 14 residues. CDR3 residues: CSAAGGLKTYEQYF. In DNA, the CDR3 is TGCAGCGCGGCGGGCGGGCTGAAAACGTACGAGCAGTACTTC.

This clone was recorded only once. The rearrangement joins TRBV18 to TRBJ2-5; TRBD2 matches 7 bases. CDR1 and CDR2 from the germline V gene are KGHSH and LQKENI. This CDR3 is 15 amino acids long. V was pared by 6 bases and J by 5 bases, with 12 bases of the junction left unmatched. The CDR3 spells CASSTSAGAGETQYF. The CDR3 DNA reads TGTGCCAGCTCCACCTCGGCGGGAGCGGGGGAGACCCAGTACTTC.

The chain uses TRBV6-2 or TRBV6-3 and TRBJ1-5; D may be TRBD1 (6 bases). Germline CDR1 and CDR2: MNHEY and SVGEGT. The V end lost 4 bases, the J end lost 2 bases, and 15 bases lay between the germline ends. This CDR3 has 16 amino acids. The CDR3 loop is CASSFRQEERNQPQHF. For the CDR3, the DNA is TGTGCCAGCAGTTTTCGACAGGAGGAGCGCAATCAGCCCCAGCATTTT.

The chain links TRBV5-1 to TRBJ2-3; D not certain. The length of the CDR3 is 15 residues. Germline V gene lookup returns CDR1 SGHRS and CDR2 YFSETQ. V lost 2 bases to trimming and J lost 2 bases, with 12 bases between them. CDR3 sequence (DNA): TGCGCCAGCAGCTTCTCAGCGAGAACCACAGATACGCAGTATTTT. Its translation: CASSFSARTTDTQYF.

This clone was seen more than once but under ten times. The gene calls are TRBV7-9 and TRBJ2-7; 11 nucleotides align to TRBD2. J was trimmed by 6 bases and V by 4 bases; bases with no gene match: 8. Germline lookup yields CDR1 SEHNR and CDR2 FQNEAQ (reference sequence). There are 15 residues in the CDR3. The CDR3 loop reads CASSWGLAVVPEQYF. The CDR3 bases are TGTGCCAGCAGCTGGGGACTAGCGGTGGTTCCCGAGCAGTACTTC.

This clone was found a few times. This chain connects TRBV19 to TRBJ2-2; 8 positions match TRBD1. In germline, CDR1 is LNHDA, CDR2 SQIVND (reference sequence). After removal of 5 bases from V and 1 base from J, the junction contained 3 bases not matched to a gene. The CDR3 runs to 15 residues. CDR3 loop: CASSPGQGNTGELFF. The CDR3 DNA is TGTGCCAGTAGTCCCGGACAGGGGAACACCGGGGAGCTGTTTTTT.

V gene TRBV15 combines with J gene TRBJ2-2; tentative D call: TRBD2 (6 bases). The CDR3 covers 14 residues. CDR1 and CDR2 (germline): LNHNV, YYDKDF (reference sequence). Trimming removed 4 bases at V and 4 bases at J, with 10 bases between. CDR3 nucleotides: TGTGCCACCAGCACGGGAGAATCCACCGGGGAGCTGTTTTTT. It encodes CATSTGESTGELFF. Drawing the rest from reference TRBV15 and TRBJ2-2, the complete variable domain is DAMVIQNPRYQVTQFGKPVTLSCSQTLNHNVMYWYQQKSSQAPKLLFHYYDKDFNNEADTPDNFQSRRPNTSFCFLDIRSPGLGDTAMYLCATSTGESTGELFFGEGSRLTVL.

V usage is TRBV6-6 and J usage is TRBJ2-4; tentatively, D is TRBD2 (5 bases). V was shortened by 2 bases and J by 8 bases, with 16 bases between the two germline ends. This CDR3 region has 15 residues. CDR1 is MNHNY and CDR2 is SVGAGI in the germline V gene (reference sequence). The CDR3 nucleotides are TGTGCCAGCAGTTACCCCGGAAAGGAGGAGGACATTCAGTACTTC. Protein product: CASSYPGKEEDIQYF.

This clone was observed a handful of times. This chain uses TRBV27 with TRBJ2-1, with D possibly matching TRBD2 (5 bases). CDR1 and CDR2 from the germline V gene are MNHEY and SMNVEV (reference sequence). V lost 8 bases and J lost 7, with 18 bases in between. CDR3 length: 14 amino acids. CDR3 sequence (DNA): TGTGCCAGCTCTGAGGGAAGTAGCGTTAATGAGCAGTTCTTC. This encodes CASSEGSSVNEQFF.

CDR3 sequence: CASGTSCNEQFF. CDR3 sequence (DNA): TGTGCCAGCGGGACTAGCTGCAATGAGCAGTTCTTC. The chain uses TRBV21-1 and TRBJ2-1; the listed D gene, TRBD2, was not tested against the DNA. TRBV21-1 is a listed pseudogene. The CDR3 length is 12 residues.

This clone was detected many times. The gene calls are TRBV6-1 and TRBJ1-2; no clear D gene. The germline gives CDR1 MNHNS, CDR2 SASEGT. The CDR3 has 15 residues. Deletions cut 0 bases from V and 4 bases from J, with 12 bases between. CDR3: CASSEALEASYGYTF. The CDR3 DNA reads TGTGCCAGCAGTGAAGCGCTTGAGGCAAGCTATGGCTACACCTTC.

This rearrangement joins TRBV2 to TRBJ2-4, with 7 nucleotides matching TRBD1. Germline CDR1 and CDR2: SNHLY and FYNNEI. Trimming cost V 8 bases and J 2 bases; bases outside gene matches: 9. This CDR3 has 15 amino acids. CDR3 sequence reads: CASLRGQFSKNIQYF. CDR3 nucleotides: TGTGCCAGCTTAAGGGGGCAGTTTTCCAAAAACATTCAGTACTTC.

The V and J genes are TRBV6-5 and TRBJ2-4; maybe TRBD2 (6 bases). V lost 6 bases and J 0 bases, leaving 12 bases between the germline ends. The CDR3 has 15 amino acids. CDR1 and CDR2 (germline): MNHEY, SVGAGI. CDR3 protein: CASRRDRVAKNIQYF. The CDR3 DNA reads TGTGCCAGCAGGCGGGACCGAGTAGCCAAAAACATTCAGTACTTC.

The sample holds a few counts of this clone. V usage is TRBV27 and J usage is TRBJ1-2; D gene uncertain. V lost 5 bases to trimming and J lost 4 bases, with 11 bases between them. CDR1 and CDR2 (germline): MNHEY, SMNVEV (reference sequence). The CDR3 extends over 13 amino acids. In DNA form, the CDR3 reads TGTGCCAGCAGTCCTGGAGCTAGCTATGGCTACACCTTC. This encodes CASSPGASYGYTF.

The rearrangement links TRBV2 to TRBJ2-5; 7 nucleotides match TRBD1. This CDR3 region has 14 residues. CDR1 SNHLY and CDR2 FYNNEI come from the germline V gene. The J segment lost 2 bases and the V segment lost 4 bases, leaving 4 bases of the junction unmatched. CDR3 nucleotide sequence: TGTGCCAGCAGTGGCGACAGGGCTCAAGAGACCCAGTACTTC. It yields the protein CASSGDRAQETQYF.

The chain employs TRBV28 and TRBJ1-2; D gene unclear. This CDR3 is 13 amino acids long. Germline V gene sequence: CDR1 MDHEN, CDR2 SYDVKM. Trimming left V 6 bases short and J 4 bases short, with 12 bases between. The CDR3 sequence is CASSPQTTYGYTF. The CDR3 DNA is TGTGCCAGCAGCCCTCAAACTACCTATGGCTACACCTTC.

J is TRBJ2-3 and V is TRBV21-1; TRBD1, the table's D call, lacks a check against the DNA. TRBV21-1 is a known pseudogene. The length of the CDR3 is 19 residues. In DNA form, the CDR3 reads TGTGCCAGCAGCAAAGATTCTAGGGGGCGACAGGGGCGCCCGGATACGCAGTATTTT. It yields the protein CASSKDSRGRQGRPDTQYF.

V gene TRBV28 combines with J gene TRBJ2-1; the match to TRBD2 covers 11 bases. The CDR3 extends over 18 amino acids. The V gene end was trimmed by 5 bases and the J gene end by 3 bases; junction bases not matched to a gene: 12. Germline V gene lookup returns CDR1 MDHEN and CDR2 SYDVKM. The chain's CDR3 is CASSATFSGRAYYNEQFF. The CDR3 region has the DNA TGTGCCAGCAGTGCAACTTTTAGCGGGAGGGCCTACTACAATGAGCAGTTCTTC. Full variable domain (remainder filled in from reference TRBV28 and TRBJ2-1): DVKVTQSSRYLVKRTGEKVFLECVQDMDHENMFWYRQDPGLGLRLIYFSYDVKMKEKGDIPEGYSVSREKKERFSLILESASTNQTSMYLCASSATFSGRAYYNEQFFGPGTRLTVL.

The chain recombines TRBV3-1 (or the pseudogene TRBV3-2) with TRBJ2-7, with unresolved D. V gave up 2 bases and J gave up 3 bases, with 14 bases separating them. The CDR3 totals 15 residues. Germline CDR1 is LGHDT and CDR2 is YNNKEL (reference sequence). CDR3 coding DNA: TGTGCCAGCAGCCAATATAGTCAGGATAGCTACGAGCAGTACTTC. This gives the protein CASSQYSQDSYEQYF.

This clone was observed a few times. The chain carries TRBV28 and TRBJ1-3, with 7 bases identical to TRBD1. The ends lost 3 bases at V and 4 bases at J; junction bases unmatched: 6. This CDR3 is built from 15 residues. CDR1 MDHEN and CDR2 SYDVKM come from the germline V gene. The CDR3: CASSLLGGAGNTIYF. In nucleotides, the CDR3 is TGTGCCAGCAGTTTGTTAGGGGGCGCCGGAAACACCATATATTTT.

The V and J genes are TRBV7-6 and TRBJ1-3; D remains ambiguous. This CDR3 comprises 13 residues. Trimming shortened V by 5 bases and J by 1 base, and 6 bases separated the two germline ends. Germline CDR1 SGHVS, CDR2 FNYEAQ. Here the CDR3 reads CASSITSGNTIYF. In DNA, the CDR3 is TGTGCCAGCAGCATAACTTCTGGAAACACCATATATTTT.

The V gene is TRBV7-2, the J gene TRBJ1-1; 8 bases align to TRBD1. Looked up from germline, CDR1 is SGHTA and CDR2 is FQGNSA. The CDR3 has 15 residues. V lost 0 bases, J lost 4 bases, and 4 bases stayed unmatched. CDR3 in DNA: TGTGCCAGCAGCTTAGCCGGACAGGGAGTCACTGAAGCTTTCTTT. Translating it yields CASSLAGQGVTEAFF. Based on the CDR3 plus reference TRBV7-2 and TRBJ1-1, the full variable domain is GAGVSQSPSNKVTEKGKDVELRCDPISGHTALYWYRQSLGQGLEFLIYFQGNSAPDKSGLPSDRFSAERTGGSVSTLTIQRTQQEDSAVYLCASSLAGQGVTEAFFGQGTRLTVV.

V gene TRBV30 combines with J gene TRBJ2-1; 12 bases match TRBD1. This CDR3 contains 14 residues. Germline assignment: CDR1 GTSNPN and CDR2 SVGIG (reference sequence). V shed 3 bases, J shed 10 bases, and the junction held 7 bases outside the gene matches. CDR3 region: CAWRRGQGAREQFF. CDR3 sequence (DNA): TGTGCCTGGAGAAGGGGACAGGGGGCTCGGGAGCAGTTCTTC.

The sample holds a few counts of this clone. The chain recombines TRBV28 with TRBJ1-5; D is undetermined. Germline assignment: CDR1 MDHEN and CDR2 SYDVKM. The CDR3 spans 12 residues. With 1 base removed from V and 8 bases from J, the gap between germline ends came to 6 bases. The chain's CDR3 is CASSLLSKPQHF. The CDR3, as DNA: TGTGCCAGCAGTTTATTGTCCAAGCCCCAGCATTTT.

The rearrangement uses TRBV27 and TRBJ2-7, with 8 bases lining up with TRBD1. The germline CDR1 and CDR2 sequences are MNHEY and SMNVEV (reference sequence). The CDR3 is made up of 14 amino acids. V was clipped by 4 bases and J by 3 bases; unmatched bases: 5. The CDR3 here is CASSSRGLVYEQYF. The CDR3 nucleotides are TGTGCCAGCAGTTCCAGGGGGCTAGTCTACGAGCAGTACTTC.

The CDR3 is CASSLVQGRDQPQHF. The CDR3, as DNA: TGTGCCAGCAGTTTAGTTCAGGGTAGGGATCAGCCCCAGCATTTT. J is TRBJ1-5 and V is TRBV27, with D possibly TRBD1 on 5 matching bases. The ends were cut back, 2 bases at V and 5 bases at J, with 13 bases in the middle. This CDR3 has 15 residues. From germline, CDR1 is MNHEY and CDR2 SMNVEV (reference sequence).

This rearrangement joins TRBV3-1 (or the pseudogene TRBV3-2) to TRBJ1-6; 12 bases fit TRBD1. The trim removed 6 bases at V and 5 bases at J, leaving 11 bases unmatched. Germline V lookup: CDR1 LGHDT, CDR2 YNNKEL (reference sequence). The CDR3 length is 18 residues. This CDR3 reads CASRLTFRDRGHNSPLHF. As DNA, the CDR3 is TGTGCCAGCAGACTCACATTTAGGGACAGGGGGCATAATTCACCCCTCCACTTT.

This clone appeared a few times. The genes are TRBV27 and TRBJ2-6, with D perhaps matching TRBD1 (5 bases). This CDR3 is built from 16 residues. V lost 2 bases and J lost 4, with 12 bases in between. Looked up from germline, CDR1 is MNHEY and CDR2 is SMNVEV (reference sequence). CDR3 amino acids: CASSLPPTAGANVLTF. CDR3 in DNA: TGTGCCAGCAGTTTACCGCCGACAGCCGGGGCCAACGTCCTGACTTTC. Drawing the rest from reference TRBV27 and TRBJ2-6, the complete variable domain is EAQVTQNPRYLITVTGKKLTVTCSQNMNHEYMSWYRQDPGLGLRQIYYSMNVEVTDKGDVPEGYKVSRKEKRNFPLILESPSPNQTSLYFCASSLPPTAGANVLTFGAGSRLTVL.

The V and J genes are TRBV2 and TRBJ2-3, with D unclear. V lost 5 bases, J lost 4 bases, and 13 bases lay in between. Per germline, CDR1 SNHLY and CDR2 FYNNEI. The CDR3 extends over 14 amino acids. The CDR3 is CASSKPVLPDTQYF. The CDR3 DNA is TGTGCCAGCAGTAAGCCGGTGCTCCCAGATACGCAGTATTTT.